Shown below are 22 T cell receptor beta chains from a single sample sequenced in a study of T cell repertoires in cytomegalovirus infection. TCRdb reprocessed the reads with MiXCR, giving one entry per CDR3 protein. The sample has more than 150,000 distinct CDR3 sequences, about 21% seen once; the top ten hold less than 3.5%. What was sequenced was PBMCs. The origin of the receptors is a human donor in good health (CMV status not recorded). Some clones in this sample may be carry-over from other donors' samples.

In this sample, this clonotype is medium-sized. The rearrangement joins TRBV4-1 to TRBJ2-1; D may be TRBD2 (6 bases). Germline V gene sequence: CDR1 MGHRA, CDR2 YSYEKL. Trimming left V 8 bases short and J 7 bases short, with 18 bases between. This CDR3 comprises 14 residues. The CDR3 spells CASRPSLGGNEQFF. In DNA, the CDR3 is TGCGCCAGCCGACCGTCCCTCGGAGGGAATGAGCAGTTCTTC.

The chain links TRBV14 to TRBJ1-1; no clear D. The germline gives CDR1 SGHDN, CDR2 FVKESK. Trimming stripped 0 bases from V and 2 bases from J, with 10 bases between. The CDR3 contains 15 residues. The CDR3 region is CASSQDIGSNTEAFF. The CDR3 nucleotides read TGTGCCAGCAGCCAAGATATAGGCAGCAACACTGAAGCTTTCTTT.

By share, this clonotype counts as medium-sized (0.01 to 0.1%). The rearrangement joins TRBV7-2 to TRBJ2-1; TRBD1 aligns across 9 bases. The CDR3 sequence is 16 residues long. J was trimmed by 7 bases and V by 5 bases; bases with no gene match: 12. Germline CDR1 and CDR2: SGHTA and FQGNSA. This chain's CDR3 is CASSPQSGTGRNEQFF. The CDR3 DNA reads TGTGCCAGCAGCCCTCAATCCGGGACAGGGAGGAATGAGCAGTTCTTC.

This clonotype was seen at least ten times. The rearrangement joins TRBV12-3 or TRBV12-4 to TRBJ1-1; no clear D. The CDR3 consists of 13 residues. Trimming took off 6 bases at V and 7 bases at J, with 15 bases between the two ends. The CDR3 DNA reads TGTGCCAGCAGCTCCACCTTGGCTGATGAAGCTTTCTTT. It yields the protein CASSSTLADEAFF.

The chain links TRBV6-1 to TRBJ2-3; weak D call: TRBD1 (6 bases). Judging by the DNA end, TRBJ1-5 fits better; the J call may be wrong. This CDR3 contains 18 residues. Germline V gene data show CDR1 as MNHNS and CDR2 as SASEGT. The CDR3 sequence is CASSEATSGGLRTDTQHF. The CDR3, as DNA: TGTGCCAGCAGTGAAGCGACTAGCGGGGGGCTTCGCACAGATACGCAGCATTTT.

V is TRBV5-4 and J is TRBJ2-3; 8 bases match TRBD2. Germline loops: CDR1 SGHNT, CDR2 YYREEE (reference sequence). V dropped 0 bases and J dropped 0; count of bases not matched to a gene: 9. The CDR3 has 18 amino acids. The CDR3: CASSLEALAGGSTDTQYF. For the CDR3, the DNA is TGTGCCAGCAGCTTGGAGGCGTTGGCGGGGGGTAGCACAGATACGCAGTATTTT.

This clonotype has a handful of counts. The V and J genes are TRBV7-3 and TRBJ2-7; possible D gene TRBD2, 5 bases. The V gene's germline CDR1 is SGHTA and CDR2 FQGTGA. This CDR3 is 13 amino acids long. Trimming pared 1 base from V and 6 bases from J, leaving 10 bases between. CDR3: CASSLNIEGEQYF. The CDR3 region has the DNA TGTGCCAGCAGCTTAAACATAGAGGGCGAGCAGTACTTC.

This clonotype was detected many times. This chain connects TRBV7-2 to TRBJ2-7, with TRBD1 matching over 7 bases. J lost 3 bases, V lost 1 base, and 6 bases had no gene match. The CDR3 consists of 15 residues. The germline gives CDR1 SGHTA, CDR2 FQGNSA. The CDR3 sequence: CASSLDHRGGYEQYF. CDR3 DNA: TGTGCCAGCAGCTTAGACCACAGGGGTGGCTACGAGCAGTACTTC. Together with reference TRBV7-2 and TRBJ2-7, the CDR3 gives the full variable domain: GAGVSQSPSNKVTEKGKDVELRCDPISGHTALYWYRQSLGQGLEFLIYFQGNSAPDKSGLPSDRFSAERTGGSVSTLTIQRTQQEDSAVYLCASSLDHRGGYEQYFGPGTRLTVT.

The rearrangement uses TRBV6-6 and TRBJ2-1, with D hard to call. Germline lookup yields CDR1 MNHNY and CDR2 SVGAGI (reference sequence). The CDR3 contains 18 residues. V was shortened by 3 bases and J by 3 bases, with 21 bases between the two germline ends. CDR3 sequence reads: CASSYSPSHSTFYNEQFF. In nucleotides, the CDR3 is TGTGCCAGCAGTTATTCCCCTTCCCACAGTACCTTCTACAATGAGCAGTTCTTC.

The chain links TRBV3-1 to TRBJ1-2; TRBD1 matches at 11 bases. The CDR3 is 15 residues long. The V gene's germline CDR1 is LGHDT and CDR2 YNNKEL (reference sequence). The trim removed 1 base at V and 5 bases at J, leaving 3 bases unmatched. CDR3 amino acids: CASSQGTGGDYGYTF. Here the CDR3 DNA reads TGTGCCAGCAGCCAAGGGACAGGGGGCGATTATGGCTACACCTTC.

This clonotype was detected a few times. V usage is TRBV6-1 and J usage is TRBJ1-1, with 8 bases fitting TRBD1. V lost 6 bases to trimming and J lost 2 bases; unmatched junction nucleotides: 5. This CDR3 is built from 14 residues. The V gene's germline CDR1 is MNHNS and CDR2 SASEGT. In DNA form, the CDR3 reads TGTGCCAGCAGCATGGACAGGGTAAACACTGAAGCTTTCTTT. Its translation: CASSMDRVNTEAFF.

The chain joins TRBV12-3 or TRBV12-4 to TRBJ1-1; TRBD1 might be the D (5 bases). The CDR3 is 14 residues long. Trimming removed 3 bases at V and 4 bases at J, with 12 bases between. The CDR3 protein is CASSLRGELTEAFF. The CDR3 DNA reads as TGTGCCAGCAGTTTGCGAGGGGAGCTCACTGAAGCTTTCTTT.

There are many counts of this clonotype. This rearrangement joins TRBV7-8 to TRBJ2-7; D perhaps matches TRBD1 (6 bases). The CDR3 extends over 14 amino acids. Germline values: CDR1 SGHVS, CDR2 FQNEAQ. V lost 1 base and J 2 bases, leaving 9 bases between the germline ends. The DNA for the CDR3 is TGTGCCAGCAGCTTAGTACAGGGACCCTACGAGCAGTACTTC. As protein: CASSLVQGPYEQYF. The full variable domain, in which reference TRBV7-8 and TRBJ2-7 provide the parts outside the CDR3, is GAGVSQSPRYKVAKRGQDVALRCDPISGHVSLFWYQQALGQGPEFLTYFQNEAQLDKSGLPSDRFFAERPEGSVSTLKIQRTQQEDSAVYLCASSLVQGPYEQYFGPGTRLTVT.

The genes are TRBV5-1 and TRBJ2-1, with a tentative D call TRBD2 (5 bases). Germline values: CDR1 SGHRS, CDR2 YFSETQ. The V end was cut by 0 bases, the J end by 13 bases, with 20 bases between. This CDR3 has 15 residues. CDR3 protein: CASSLEGDYINRQFF. CDR3 in DNA: TGCGCCAGCAGCTTGGAGGGTGACTACATAAATCGCCAGTTCTTC.

This clonotype was seen many times. The V gene is TRBV7-2, the J gene TRBJ1-1; tentatively, D is TRBD1 (5 bases). CDR1 and CDR2 from the germline V gene are SGHTA and FQGNSA. The CDR3 consists of 16 residues. The germline V and J ends were trimmed by 2 bases and 3 bases, with 16 bases remaining between them. The CDR3 protein is CASSLRPWGGDTEAFF. CDR3 in DNA: TGTGCCAGCAGCTTAAGGCCTTGGGGAGGGGACACTGAAGCTTTCTTT.

This clonotype was detected many times. This chain joins TRBV7-2 and TRBJ2-3, with 8 positions matching TRBD2. V shed 5 bases, J shed 2 bases, and the junction held 9 bases outside the gene matches. This CDR3 comprises 16 residues. Germline V gene data show CDR1 as SGHTA and CDR2 as FQGNSA. The CDR3 loop reads CASSTRGGATTDTQYF. For the CDR3, the DNA is TGTGCCAGCAGCACCCGGGGGGGGGCTACCACAGATACGCAGTATTTT.

This clonotype turned up a few times. The chain is built from TRBV28 and TRBJ2-1; D unresolved. From germline, CDR1 is MDHEN and CDR2 SYDVKM. The CDR3 loop spans 13 amino acids. V was clipped by 6 bases and J by 9 bases, with 15 bases between them. CDR3 sequence: CASRPPVPAEQFF. The CDR3 DNA follows: TGTGCCAGCAGACCTCCTGTACCTGCTGAGCAGTTCTTC.

This sequence joins TRBV25-1 and TRBJ2-7; D is perhaps TRBD1 or TRBD2 (5 bases each). The CDR3 is made up of 13 amino acids. Trimming cost V 3 bases and J 7 bases, with 13 bases left between them. Germline V gene sequence: CDR1 MGHDK, CDR2 SYGVNS. The CDR3 region is CASSEKRKGEQYF. The CDR3 region has the DNA TGTGCCAGCAGTGAGAAGCGGAAGGGGGAGCAGTACTTC.

This clonotype was seen ten or more times. This chain links TRBV7-9 with TRBJ2-1; D is perhaps TRBD1 (6 bases). This CDR3 comprises 11 residues. V gave up 3 bases and J gave up 10 bases, with 7 bases separating them. The V gene's germline CDR1 is SEHNR and CDR2 FQNEAQ (reference sequence). This CDR3 is CASSFGQEQFF. DNA of the CDR3: TGTGCCAGCAGCTTCGGACAGGAGCAGTTCTTC.

The gene calls are TRBV28 and TRBJ1-5; D gene unclear. The V gene lost 6 bases and the J gene lost 0 bases, with 12 bases spanning the gap. CDR1 and CDR2 (germline): MDHEN, SYDVKM. The CDR3 contains 15 residues. This CDR3 reads CASRLQSISNQPQHF. In nucleotides, the CDR3 is TGTGCCAGCAGACTTCAGAGCATTAGCAATCAGCCCCAGCATTTT.

This clonotype was recorded many times. V gene TRBV27 combines with J gene TRBJ2-7, with unresolved D. V shed 6 bases and J shed 0 bases, with 9 bases lying between them. The CDR3 is made up of 13 amino acids. In germline, CDR1 is MNHEY, CDR2 SMNVEV (reference sequence). DNA of the CDR3: TGTGCCAGCAGGAACAAGAACTCCTACGAGCAGTACTTC. It translates to CASRNKNSYEQYF.

This clonotype has a count of ten or more. This rearrangement joins TRBV7-9 to TRBJ2-5, with D perhaps matching TRBD2 (5 bases). Germline assignment: CDR1 SEHNR and CDR2 FQNEAQ (reference sequence). The germline V and J ends were trimmed by 4 bases and 5 bases, with 11 bases remaining between them. This CDR3 is built from 13 residues. CDR3 sequence reads: CASSWSGGETQYF. CDR3 bases: TGTGCCAGCAGCTGGTCCGGAGGCGAGACCCAGTACTTC.